The T cell receptor (beta chain) under discussion was sequenced for a study of cytomegalovirus exposure and HLA in healthy donors. Both 60 Vbeta primers and 13 Jbeta primers went into the PCR. Some clones are missing from TCRdb's copy, which holds only in-frame ones; the method was immunoSEQ multiplex PCR. The repertoire has 120,000 or so clones, 75% of them found once; the top ten carry 2.5% to 3.5%. V dropped 3 bases and J dropped 1; count of bases not matched to a gene: 12. Germline CDR1 reads MDHEN; CDR2 reads SYDVKM. The length of the CDR3 is 18 residues. This clone was recorded once. The chain employs TRBV28 and TRBJ2-5, with 9 positions matching TRBD1. Sequenced input: PBMCs. The receptor comes from a woman between 50 and 59 years old in good health and CMV-seronegative. The CDR3 here is CASSFPLRTGESQETQYF. The CDR3 DNA reads as TGTGCCAGCAGTTTCCCTTTGCGGACAGGGGAGAGCCAAGAGACCCAGTACTTC.